This T cell receptor beta chain was observed in a study of blood T cells in healthy people across ages. For the second PCR, which ran for about 7 to 11 cycles, a sample-barcoded 5' primer and a J-beta primer mix were used. TCRdb recomputed calls from the 5' RACE reads with MiXCR, one row per CDR3 protein. This table holds some 760,000 distinct CDR3 sequences, about 25% found once. These data also formed part of another study, on T cells of mothers and their children.

Input material: blood. This sequence was found in a boy under 18 in good health.

The CDR3 reads CASSFSGPGTQPQHF. The CDR3 nucleotides read TGTGCCAGCAGTTTCTCGGGGCCAGGCACTCAGCCCCAGCATTTT. The chain employs TRBV28 and TRBJ1-5; possible D gene TRBD1, 5 bases. The CDR3 is 15 residues long. V lost 3 bases to trimming and J lost 6 bases, with 15 bases between them. Germline CDR1 reads MDHEN; CDR2 reads SYDVKM.